This record concerns one TCR beta chain sequence. What it binds is unknown. This record belongs to a study of T-cell memory formation after mild COVID-19. In the study overall: TCR clusters were mostly donor specific.

J was trimmed by 6 bases and V by 4 bases; bases with no gene match: 8. The CDR3 totals 15 residues. CDR1 SGHRS and CDR2 YFSETQ come from the germline V gene. Study conclusions and caveats: Chiefly within CM and EM were the contracting CD4+ clones; CD8+ ones were within EMRA. A balance of CD4 and CD8 characterized clones contracting day 15 to 85, whereas later expanders leaned CD4+.

TCR alpha and TCR beta cDNA libraries carrying sample barcodes and UMIs came from 5'RACE with constant-segment primers. TCRdb used MiXCR to reprocess the 5' RACE reads, holding one entry per CDR3 protein. The sample includes about 290,000 distinct CDR3 sequences, approximately 16% of them seen just once. The chain combines TRBV5-1 with TRBJ2-2; 8 nucleotides align to TRBD2. The TCR sequence derives from a man younger than 35 who had mild COVID-19 (a few samples of this study predate the infection). Cell type and time point are not known. What was sequenced was PBMCs or a T cell subset sorted from them (not recorded which). Here the CDR3 DNA reads TGCGCCAGCAGCCCACGGGGGGGCTCCGCCGGGGAGCTGTTTTTT. Translating gives CASSPRGGSAGELFF.